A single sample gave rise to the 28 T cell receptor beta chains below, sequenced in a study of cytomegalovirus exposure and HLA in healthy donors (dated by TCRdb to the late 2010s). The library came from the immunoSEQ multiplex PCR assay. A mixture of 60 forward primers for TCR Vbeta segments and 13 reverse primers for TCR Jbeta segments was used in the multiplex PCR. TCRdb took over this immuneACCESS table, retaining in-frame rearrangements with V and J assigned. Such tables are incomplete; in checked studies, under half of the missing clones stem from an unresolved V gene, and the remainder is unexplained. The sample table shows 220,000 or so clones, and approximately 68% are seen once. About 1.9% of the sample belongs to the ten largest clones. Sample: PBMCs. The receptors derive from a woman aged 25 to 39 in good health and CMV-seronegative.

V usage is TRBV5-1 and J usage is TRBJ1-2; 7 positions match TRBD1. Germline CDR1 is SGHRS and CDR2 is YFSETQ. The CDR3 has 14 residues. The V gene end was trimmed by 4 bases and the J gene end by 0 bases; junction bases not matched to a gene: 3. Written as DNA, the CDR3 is TGCGCCAGCAGCACGGGACAGTCTAACTATGGCTACACCTTC. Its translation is CASSTGQSNYGYTF.

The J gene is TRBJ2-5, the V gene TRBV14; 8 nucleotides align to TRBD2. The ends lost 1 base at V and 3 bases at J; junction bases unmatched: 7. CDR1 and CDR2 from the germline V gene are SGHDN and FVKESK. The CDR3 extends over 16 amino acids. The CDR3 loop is CASSQVRGGFEETQYF. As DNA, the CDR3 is TGTGCCAGCAGCCAAGTCCGGGGGGGATTTGAAGAGACCCAGTACTTC.

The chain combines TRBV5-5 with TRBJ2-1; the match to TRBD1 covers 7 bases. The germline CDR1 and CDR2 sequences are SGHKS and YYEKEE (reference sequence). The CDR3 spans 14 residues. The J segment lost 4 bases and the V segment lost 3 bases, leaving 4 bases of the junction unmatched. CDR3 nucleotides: TGTGCCAGCAGCTACGGGGACAGTTACAATGAGCAGTTCTTC. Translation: CASSYGDSYNEQFF.

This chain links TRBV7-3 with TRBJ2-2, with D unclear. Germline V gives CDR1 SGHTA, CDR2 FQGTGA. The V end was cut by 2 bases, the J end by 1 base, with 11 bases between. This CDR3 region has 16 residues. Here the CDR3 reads CASSLDPVQNTGELFF. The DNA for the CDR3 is TGTGCCAGCAGCTTAGATCCAGTCCAGAACACCGGGGAGCTGTTTTTT. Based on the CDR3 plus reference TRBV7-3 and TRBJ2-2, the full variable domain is GAGVSQTPSNKVTEKGKYVELRCDPISGHTALYWYRQSLGQGPEFLIYFQGTGAADDSGLPNDRFFAVRPEGSVSTLKIQRTERGDSAVYLCASSLDPVQNTGELFFGEGSRLTVL.

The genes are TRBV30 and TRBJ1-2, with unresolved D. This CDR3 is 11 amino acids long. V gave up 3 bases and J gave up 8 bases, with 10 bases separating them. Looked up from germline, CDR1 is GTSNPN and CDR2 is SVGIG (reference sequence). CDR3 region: CAWSRTQGYTF. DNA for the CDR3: TGTGCCTGGAGCAGGACTCAAGGCTACACCTTC.

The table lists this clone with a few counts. This CDR3 reads CASGLSGSSDTQYF. As DNA, the CDR3 is TGTGCTAGTGGTTTGTCCGGGTCCTCAGATACGCAGTATTTT. The chain is built from TRBV12-5 and TRBJ2-3; D call uncertain. The V gene's germline CDR1 is LGHNT and CDR2 FRNRAP. The V and J ends lost 2 bases and 4 bases respectively, with 10 bases between them. CDR3 length equals 14 residues.

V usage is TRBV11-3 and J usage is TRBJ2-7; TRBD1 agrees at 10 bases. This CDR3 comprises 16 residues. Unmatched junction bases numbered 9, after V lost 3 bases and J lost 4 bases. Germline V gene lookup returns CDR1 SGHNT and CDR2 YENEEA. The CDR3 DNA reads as TGTGCCAGCAGCTTTCGGACAGGGGGATTTTGGTACGAGCAGTACTTC. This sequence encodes CASSFRTGGFWYEQYF.

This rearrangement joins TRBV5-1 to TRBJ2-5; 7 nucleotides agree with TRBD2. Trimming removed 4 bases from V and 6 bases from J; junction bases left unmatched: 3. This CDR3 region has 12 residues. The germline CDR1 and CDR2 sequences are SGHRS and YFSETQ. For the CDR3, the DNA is TGCGCCAGCAGCCTAGCGGAAAAGACCCAGTACTTC. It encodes CASSLAEKTQYF.

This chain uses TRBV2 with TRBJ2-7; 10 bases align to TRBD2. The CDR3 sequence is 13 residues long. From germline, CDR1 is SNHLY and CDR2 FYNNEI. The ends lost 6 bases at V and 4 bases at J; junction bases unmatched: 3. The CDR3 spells CASRGTSAYEQYF. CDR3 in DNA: TGTGCCAGCAGGGGGACTAGCGCTTACGAGCAGTACTTC.

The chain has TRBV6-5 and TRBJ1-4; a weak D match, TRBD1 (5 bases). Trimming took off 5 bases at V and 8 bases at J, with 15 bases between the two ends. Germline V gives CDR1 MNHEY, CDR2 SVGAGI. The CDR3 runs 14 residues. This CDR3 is CASSLARGVEKLFF. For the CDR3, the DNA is TGTGCCAGCAGTCTCGCCCGGGGGGTAGAAAAACTGTTTTTT.

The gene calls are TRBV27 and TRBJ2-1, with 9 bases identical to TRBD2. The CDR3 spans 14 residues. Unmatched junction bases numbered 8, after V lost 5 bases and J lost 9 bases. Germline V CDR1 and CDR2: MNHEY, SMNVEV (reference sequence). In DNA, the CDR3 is TGTGCCAGCAGTCCTATAGCGGGAGAAAGTGAGCAGTTCTTC. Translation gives CASSPIAGESEQFF.

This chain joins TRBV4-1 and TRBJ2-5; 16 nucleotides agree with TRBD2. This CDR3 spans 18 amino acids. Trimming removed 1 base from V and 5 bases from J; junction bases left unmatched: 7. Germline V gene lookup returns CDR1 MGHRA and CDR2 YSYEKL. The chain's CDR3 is CASSQGGLAGGPRETQYF. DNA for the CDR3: TGCGCCAGCAGCCAAGGGGGACTAGCGGGAGGGCCCCGGGAGACCCAGTACTTC.

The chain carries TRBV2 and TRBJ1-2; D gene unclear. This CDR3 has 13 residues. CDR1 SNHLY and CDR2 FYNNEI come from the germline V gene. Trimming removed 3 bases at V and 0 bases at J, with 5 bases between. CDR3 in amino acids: CASSDTTNYGYTF. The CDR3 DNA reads TGTGCCAGCAGTGACACTACTAACTATGGCTACACCTTC.

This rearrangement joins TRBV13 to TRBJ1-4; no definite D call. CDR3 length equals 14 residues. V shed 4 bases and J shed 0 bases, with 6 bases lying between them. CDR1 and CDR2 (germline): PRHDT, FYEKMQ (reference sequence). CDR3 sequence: CASSSGTTNEKLFF. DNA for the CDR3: TGTGCCAGCAGCTCCGGTACAACTAATGAAAAACTGTTTTTT.

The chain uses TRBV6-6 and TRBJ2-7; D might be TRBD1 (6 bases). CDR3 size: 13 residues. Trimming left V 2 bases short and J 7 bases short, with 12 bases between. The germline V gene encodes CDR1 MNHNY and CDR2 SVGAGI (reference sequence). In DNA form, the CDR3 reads TGTGCCAGCAGTTACCAACAGGGTTTAGAGCAGTACTTC. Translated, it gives CASSYQQGLEQYF.

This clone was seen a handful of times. CDR3 loop: CATSRGSGGGHRRAEAFF. CDR3 DNA sequence: TGTGCCACCAGCAGAGGGTCGGGGGGGGGACACCGGCGGGCTGAAGCTTTCTTT. The V gene is TRBV15, the J gene TRBJ1-1, with a possible D match to TRBD1 (6 bases). This CDR3 is 18 amino acids long. Germline V gene data show CDR1 as LNHNV and CDR2 as YYDKDF (reference sequence). V shed 1 base and J shed 6 bases, with 24 bases lying between them. The whole variable domain, remainder taken from reference TRBV15 and TRBJ1-1, is DAMVIQNPRYQVTQFGKPVTLSCSQTLNHNVMYWYQQKSSQAPKLLFHYYDKDFNNEADTPDNFQSRRPNTSFCFLDIRSPGLGDTAMYLCATSRGSGGGHRRAEAFFGQGTRLTVV.

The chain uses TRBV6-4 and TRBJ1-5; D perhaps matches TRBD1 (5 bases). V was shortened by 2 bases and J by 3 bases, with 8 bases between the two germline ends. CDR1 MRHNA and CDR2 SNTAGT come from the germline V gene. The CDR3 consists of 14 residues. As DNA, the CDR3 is TGTGCCAGCAGTGACGGAGGGGACAATCAGCCCCAGCATTTT. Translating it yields CASSDGGDNQPQHF.

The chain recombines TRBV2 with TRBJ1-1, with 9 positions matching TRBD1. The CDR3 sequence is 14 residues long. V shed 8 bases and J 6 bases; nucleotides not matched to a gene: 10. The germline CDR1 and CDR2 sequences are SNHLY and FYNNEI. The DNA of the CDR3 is TGTGCCAGCGCTCCCGGGACAGGGTACGCTGAAGCTTTCTTT. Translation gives CASAPGTGYAEAFF.

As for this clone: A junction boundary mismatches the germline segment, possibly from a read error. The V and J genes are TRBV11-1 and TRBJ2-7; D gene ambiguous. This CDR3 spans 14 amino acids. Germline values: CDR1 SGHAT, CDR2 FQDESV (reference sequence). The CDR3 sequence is CASSLRLNSSEQYF. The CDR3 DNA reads TGTGCCAGCAGCTTACGTCTAAACTCCTCCGAGCAGTACTTC. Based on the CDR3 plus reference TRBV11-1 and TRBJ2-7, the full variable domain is EAEVAQSPRYKITEKSQAVAFWCDPISGHATLYWYRQILGQGPELLVQFQDESVVDDSQLPKDRFSAERLKGVDSTLKIQPAELGDSAMYLCASSLRLNSSEQYFGPGTRLTVT.

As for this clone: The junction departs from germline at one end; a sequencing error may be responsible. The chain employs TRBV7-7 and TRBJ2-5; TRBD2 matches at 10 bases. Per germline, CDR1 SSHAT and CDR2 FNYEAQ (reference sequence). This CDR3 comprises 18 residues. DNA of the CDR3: TGTGCTAGCAGCTTAGTCAGCGGGAGGGTTAGTGGTCAAGAGACCCAGTACTTC. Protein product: CASSLVSGRVSGQETQYF. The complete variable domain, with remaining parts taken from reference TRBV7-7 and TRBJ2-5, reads GAGVSQSPRYKVTKRGQDVTLRCDPISSHATLYWYQQALGQGPEFLTYFNYEAQPDKSGLPSDRFSAERPEGSISTLTIQRTEQRDSAMYRCASSLVSGRVSGQETQYFGPGTRLLVL.

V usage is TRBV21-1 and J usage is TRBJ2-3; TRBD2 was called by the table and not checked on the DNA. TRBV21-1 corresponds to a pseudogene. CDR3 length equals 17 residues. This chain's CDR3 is CASSTEGSSGVADTQYF. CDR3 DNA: TGTGCCAGCAGCACTGAAGGGAGTAGCGGGGTGGCGGATACGCAGTATTTT.

The CDR3 DNA is TGTGCCAGCTCCCGTTCGACGGGTGGACAAGATACGCAGTATTTT. It translates to CASSRSTGGQDTQYF. V and J are TRBV18 and TRBJ2-3; tentatively, D is TRBD1 (5 bases). Germline lookup yields CDR1 KGHSH and CDR2 LQKENI. The CDR3 length is 15 residues. Deletions cut 6 bases from V and 5 bases from J, with 18 bases between.

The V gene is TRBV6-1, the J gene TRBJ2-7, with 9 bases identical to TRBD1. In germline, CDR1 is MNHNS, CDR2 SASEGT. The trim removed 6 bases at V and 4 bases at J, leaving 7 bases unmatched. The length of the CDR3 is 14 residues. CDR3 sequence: CASRTGTGSYEQYF. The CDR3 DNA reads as TGTGCCAGCAGGACCGGGACAGGGAGTTACGAGCAGTACTTC.

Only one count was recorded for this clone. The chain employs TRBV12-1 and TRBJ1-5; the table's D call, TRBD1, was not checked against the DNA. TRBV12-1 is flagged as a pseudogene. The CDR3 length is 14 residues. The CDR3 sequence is CASSPRTGDQPQHF. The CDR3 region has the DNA TGTGCCAGCAGCCCCCGGACAGGGGATCAGCCCCAGCATTTT.

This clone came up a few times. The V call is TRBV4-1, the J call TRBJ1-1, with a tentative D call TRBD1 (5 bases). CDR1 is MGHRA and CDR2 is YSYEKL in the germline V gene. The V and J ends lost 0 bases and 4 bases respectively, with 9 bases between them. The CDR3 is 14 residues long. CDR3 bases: TGCGCCAGCAGCCAAGATGGGGCCGGCACTGAAGCTTTCTTT. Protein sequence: CASSQDGAGTEAFF.

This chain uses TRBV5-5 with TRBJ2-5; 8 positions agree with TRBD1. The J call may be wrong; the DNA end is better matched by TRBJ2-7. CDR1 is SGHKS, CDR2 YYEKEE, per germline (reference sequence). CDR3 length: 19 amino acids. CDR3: CASSLGVGGGQGPPYEQYF. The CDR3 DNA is TGTGCCAGCAGCTTGGGCGTGGGGGGCGGACAGGGCCCGCCCTACGAGCAGTACTTC.

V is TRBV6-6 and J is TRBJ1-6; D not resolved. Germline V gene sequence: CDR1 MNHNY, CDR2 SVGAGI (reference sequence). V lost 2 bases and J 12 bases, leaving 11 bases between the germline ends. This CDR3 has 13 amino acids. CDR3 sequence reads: CASSYDILQPLHF. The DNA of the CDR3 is TGTGCCAGCAGTTACGACATTCTCCAACCCCTCCACTTT.

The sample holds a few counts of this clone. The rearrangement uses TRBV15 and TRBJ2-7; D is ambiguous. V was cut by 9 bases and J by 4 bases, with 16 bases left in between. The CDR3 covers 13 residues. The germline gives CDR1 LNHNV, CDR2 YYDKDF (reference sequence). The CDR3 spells CATRTGLNYEQYF. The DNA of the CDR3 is TGTGCCACAAGAACCGGTCTCAATTACGAGCAGTACTTC.